Below are 13 T cell receptor beta chains sequenced from a single sample in a study of CD8 T cells in Susac syndrome. Random hexamers served to reverse transcribe roughly 0.5 to 1 ug RNA. TCRdb independently ran MiXCR on the immunoSEQ multiplex PCR reads; one entry per CDR3 protein. The sample shows some 240,000 distinct CDR3 sequences, 90% to 96% of them seen only once. The sequenced material came from CD4+ T cells from PBMCs. These receptors were taken from a human donor with Susac syndrome.

The chain links TRBV6-5 to TRBJ1-1; D is undetermined. Germline V gives CDR1 MNHEY, CDR2 SVGAGI. The CDR3 consists of 16 residues. Trimming left V 0 bases short and J 2 bases short, with 13 bases between. DNA of the CDR3: TGTGCCAGCAGTTACTCTTGGGCCCGGGGAAACACTGAAGCTTTCTTT. This codes for CASSYSWARGNTEAFF.

The CDR3 spells CASTLGGSTDTQYF. DNA for the CDR3: TGTGCCAGCACCCTGGGTGGTAGCACAGATACGCAGTATTTT. The chain couples TRBV7-8 to TRBJ2-3; D uncertain. Germline V lookup: CDR1 SGHVS, CDR2 FQNEAQ. V gave up 7 bases and J gave up 0 bases, with 11 bases separating them. The length of the CDR3 is 14 residues.

The chain combines TRBV4-1 with TRBJ2-7, with D perhaps TRBD1 (6 bases). The CDR3 loop spans 14 amino acids. CDR1 and CDR2 from the germline V gene are MGHRA and YSYEKL. V dropped 2 bases and J dropped 3 bases, with 11 bases sitting between them. The CDR3 nucleotides read TGCGCCAGCAGCCAACCCCGGGACAACTACGAGCAGTACTTC. The encoded protein is CASSQPRDNYEQYF.

The chain employs TRBV7-9 and TRBJ2-7; possibly TRBD1 for D (7 bases). Germline V gene sequence: CDR1 SEHNR, CDR2 FQNEAQ (reference sequence). Trimming left V 5 bases short and J 6 bases short, with 20 bases between. The CDR3 extends over 15 amino acids. The CDR3 region is CASSKGAGLTFEQYF. The CDR3 DNA reads as TGTGCCAGCAGCAAGGGGGCGGGACTGACATTCGAGCAGTACTTC.

The V gene is TRBV20-1, the J gene TRBJ2-5; 9 bases are a match to TRBD2. Germline CDR1 is DFQATT and CDR2 is SNEGSKA (reference sequence). There are 16 residues in the CDR3. V was clipped by 0 bases and J by 5 bases; unmatched bases: 10. The CDR3 DNA sequence: TGCAGTGCTAGAGATCGGCTAGCGGGACAGCGGGAGACCCAGTACTTC. This gives the protein CSARDRLAGQRETQYF.

This sequence joins TRBV3-1 and TRBJ1-5, with TRBD1 matching over 7 bases. This CDR3 has 15 amino acids. CDR1 is LGHDT, CDR2 YNNKEL, per germline (reference sequence). The V gene end was trimmed by 4 bases and the J gene end by 3 bases; junction bases not matched to a gene: 6. CDR3 in DNA: TGTGCCAGCAGCCGCTCCGGGACAGCCAATCAGCCCCAGCATTTT. Encoded protein: CASSRSGTANQPQHF.

The chain combines TRBV2 with TRBJ2-1; D call uncertain. The germline V gene has CDR1 SNHLY and CDR2 FYNNEI. V shed 6 bases and J shed 9 bases, with 12 bases lying between them. The CDR3 consists of 12 residues. CDR3 residues: CASSRVVGEQFF. The CDR3 DNA reads TGTGCCAGCAGCCGGGTAGTCGGTGAGCAGTTCTTC.

This clonotype was seen a single time. The J gene is TRBJ2-5, the V gene TRBV25-1; possible D gene TRBD1, 6 bases. From germline, CDR1 is MGHDK and CDR2 SYGVNS. This CDR3 spans 13 amino acids. The germline V and J ends were trimmed by 6 bases and 5 bases, with 13 bases remaining between them. In DNA form, the CDR3 reads TGTGCCAGCAGAAGTACAGGGTTGGAGACCCAGTACTTC. Its protein is CASRSTGLETQYF.

Of note for this clonotype: One end of the junction is discordant with germline, which a read error may explain. The gene calls are TRBV7-8 and TRBJ2-5; D gene uncertain. The CDR3 has 10 amino acids. Germline CDR1 SGHVS, CDR2 FQNEAQ. As DNA, the CDR3 is TGTGCCAGCGGAAAAAGTGGTACTGACTTC. This encodes CASGKSGTDF. Together with reference TRBV7-8 and TRBJ2-5, the CDR3 gives the full variable domain: GAGVSQSPRYKVAKRGQDVALRCDPISGHVSLFWYQQALGQGPEFLTYFQNEAQLDKSGLPSDRFFAERPEGSVSTLKIQRTQQEDSAVYLCASGKSGTDFGPGTRLLVL.

The chain combines TRBV29-1 with TRBJ2-3; 8 nucleotides match TRBD2. With 6 bases clipped from V and 2 bases from J, the junction kept 10 bases outside the gene matches. Germline V CDR1 and CDR2: SQVTM, ANQGSEA. The CDR3 length is 15 residues. Written as DNA, the CDR3 is TGCAGCGTCGCCCGGGTTAGCGGGGTCACAGATACGCAGTATTTT. Translating gives CSVARVSGVTDTQYF.

V gene TRBV9 combines with J gene TRBJ2-3, with a weak D call TRBD2 (5 bases). CDR1 and CDR2 (germline): SGDLS, YYNGEE. V lost 0 bases and J 8 bases, leaving 10 bases between the germline ends. This CDR3 is built from 13 residues. CDR3 sequence reads: CASSVESRGTQYF. The CDR3 DNA follows: TGTGCCAGCAGCGTAGAGTCTCGGGGTACGCAGTATTTT.

This clonotype has only one observation. V is TRBV21-1 and J is TRBJ1-5; the DNA was not used to check the table's D call, TRBD1. TRBV21-1 is shown as a pseudogene. The length of the CDR3 is 15 residues. CDR3 sequence (DNA): TGTGCCAGCCCTCGGAATGGACAATGGAATCAGCCCCAGCATTTT. Its translation is CASPRNGQWNQPQHF.

J is TRBJ2-2 and V is TRBV9; 7 bases line up with TRBD1. The CDR3 is made up of 14 amino acids. V was pared by 5 bases and J by 0 bases, with 1 base of the junction left unmatched. Germline V gene sequence: CDR1 SGDLS, CDR2 YYNGEE. The CDR3 bases are TGTGCCAGCAGGGGACAGACGAACACCGGGGAGCTGTTTTTT. It yields the protein CASRGQTNTGELFF.